Following are 24 T cell receptor beta chains from one sample sequenced in a study of T cell responses to AZD1222 COVID-19 vaccine. Method: immunoSEQ multiplex PCR; TCRdb's copy keeps in-frame clones and lacks some. The table includes tens of thousands of clones, approximately 89% detected once. Specimen: peripheral blood, collected on day 0 of MenACWY control vaccination. The receptors derive from an adult in good health.

The chain uses TRBV12-3 or TRBV12-4 and TRBJ1-5; a weak D match, TRBD1 (5 bases). V lost 6 bases, J lost 6 bases, and 12 bases lay in between. The CDR3 has 13 amino acids. The DNA of the CDR3 is TGTGCCAGCAGCCAAAACCAGGGTCAGCCCCAGCATTTT. This codes for CASSQNQGQPQHF.

The chain uses TRBV3-1 (or the pseudogene TRBV3-2) and TRBJ1-4; perhaps TRBD1 as D (5 bases). CDR1 and CDR2 from the germline V gene are LGHDT and YNNKEL (reference sequence). Trimming took off 4 bases at V and 8 bases at J, with 17 bases between the two ends. The CDR3 is made up of 15 amino acids. The CDR3 reads CASSPRRQSWEKLFF. As DNA, the CDR3 is TGTGCCAGCAGCCCGCGGAGACAGTCATGGGAAAAACTGTTTTTT.

V is TRBV2 and J is TRBJ1-1; D is unclear. Germline-derived CDR1 and CDR2 are SNHLY and FYNNEI. This CDR3 has 12 residues. V lost 3 bases and J lost 6, with 8 bases in between. CDR3 residues: CASSDRAAEAFF. In DNA form, the CDR3 reads TGTGCCAGCAGTGATAGGGCGGCTGAAGCTTTCTTT.

This sequence joins TRBV28 and TRBJ2-5; no reliable D call. The V gene's germline CDR1 is MDHEN and CDR2 SYDVKM. Trimming cost V 3 bases and J 1 base, with 12 bases left between them. The CDR3 length is 15 residues. This CDR3 is CASSFGGDIQETQYF. The CDR3 DNA reads TGTGCCAGCAGTTTCGGCGGCGACATCCAAGAGACCCAGTACTTC.

The chain is built from TRBV6-5 and TRBJ1-1; the D gene is possibly TRBD1 (5 bases). The CDR3 totals 12 residues. Germline CDR1 reads MNHEY; CDR2 reads SVGAGI. V lost 6 bases and J lost 8, with 13 bases in between. CDR3 amino acids: CASRIWDEEAFF. CDR3 nucleotides: TGTGCCAGCAGGATTTGGGACGAGGAAGCTTTCTTT.

The J gene is TRBJ2-7, the V gene TRBV29-1; 10 bases align to TRBD2. Losses at the gene ends were 7 bases for V and 2 bases for J; bases not matched to a gene: 8. Germline CDR1 is SQVTM and CDR2 is ANQGSEA. The CDR3 has 14 residues. The CDR3 is CSAGLAVDPYEQYF. For the CDR3, the DNA is TGCAGCGCAGGACTAGCGGTAGATCCCTACGAGCAGTACTTC.

V gene TRBV6-5 combines with J gene TRBJ2-7; tentative D call: TRBD2 (6 bases). The V and J ends lost 4 bases and 3 bases respectively, with 10 bases between them. The CDR3 has 13 amino acids. From germline, CDR1 is MNHEY and CDR2 SVGAGI. The CDR3 DNA is TGTGCCAGCAGTTTGGGGGGTGGCTACGAGCAGTACTTC. Its translation: CASSLGGGYEQYF.

This sequence joins TRBV11-1 and TRBJ2-5; D not certain. CDR3 size: 15 residues. Germline CDR1 SGHAT, CDR2 FQDESV (reference sequence). Trimming stripped 0 bases from V and 2 bases from J, with 10 bases between. The CDR3: CASSLAPQDQETQYF. The CDR3 DNA sequence: TGTGCCAGCAGCTTAGCGCCCCAGGATCAAGAGACCCAGTACTTC.

V is TRBV21-1 and J is TRBJ2-3; the table's TRBD2 call for D was not verified on the DNA. TRBV21-1 is shown as a pseudogene. This CDR3 contains 15 residues. CDR3 loop: CASSKEWQWEHTQYF. The CDR3 bases are TGTGCCAGCAGCAAAGAGTGGCAATGGGAGCATACGCAGTATTTT.

This clone was counted a single time. The chain joins TRBV6-5 to TRBJ1-1; D gene ambiguous. With 2 bases removed from V and 7 bases from J, the gap between germline ends came to 17 bases. The CDR3 covers 15 residues. The germline gives CDR1 MNHEY, CDR2 SVGAGI. Here the CDR3 DNA reads TGTGCCAGCAGTTACCTTTCGGGCGTGAACGGTGAAGCTTTCTTT. It specifies CASSYLSGVNGEAFF.

The chain carries TRBV5-1 and TRBJ1-3, with 7 nucleotides matching TRBD1. The germline V gene encodes CDR1 SGHRS and CDR2 YFSETQ. This CDR3 spans 14 amino acids. Losses at the gene ends were 4 bases for V and 2 bases for J; bases not matched to a gene: 3. CDR3 nucleotides: TGCGCCAGCAGCCCGGGGACAGCTGGAAACACCATATATTTT. Protein: CASSPGTAGNTIYF.

The genes are TRBV10-1 and TRBJ2-7; D uncertain. Germline V gives CDR1 WNHNN, CDR2 SYGVQD (reference sequence). V lost 3 bases, J lost 6 bases, and 15 bases lay in between. The CDR3 sequence is 14 residues long. As DNA, the CDR3 is TGCGCCAGCAGTGACGTTCCGGGCATCGGCGAGCAGTACTTC. It is translated as CASSDVPGIGEQYF.

The J gene is TRBJ1-1, the V gene TRBV12-3 or TRBV12-4; D not certain. CDR3 length equals 13 residues. The V end was cut by 7 bases, the J end by 4 bases, with 13 bases between. The CDR3 region has the DNA TGTGCCAGCACCTGGGCATCGAGCACTGAAGCTTTCTTT. Translated: CASTWASSTEAFF.

The CDR3 spells CASSLRTGVETQYF. The CDR3 DNA sequence: TGTGCCAGCAGTTTGCGGACAGGGGTGGAGACCCAGTACTTC. This chain uses TRBV28 with TRBJ2-5; 9 bases agree with TRBD1. The V gene's germline CDR1 is MDHEN and CDR2 SYDVKM. This CDR3 comprises 14 residues. V lost 3 bases and J lost 5; bases outside the gene matches: 4.

The chain joins TRBV13 to TRBJ1-2, with D uncertain. Germline V gene lookup returns CDR1 PRHDT and CDR2 FYEKMQ (reference sequence). The V gene lost 0 bases and the J gene lost 8 bases, with 19 bases spanning the gap. The CDR3 consists of 16 residues. For the CDR3, the DNA is TGTGCCAGCAGCTTAGGGGCCCCTATAACTATGAACGGCTACACCTTC. Protein product: CASSLGAPITMNGYTF.

The chain combines TRBV5-1 with TRBJ2-5; 8 bases align to TRBD1. The CDR3 contains 14 residues. With 4 bases clipped from V and 5 bases from J, the junction kept 7 bases outside the gene matches. Germline CDR1 reads SGHRS; CDR2 reads YFSETQ. CDR3 residues: CASSPGQGRETQYF. CDR3 DNA sequence: TGCGCCAGCAGCCCAGGACAGGGTAGGGAGACCCAGTACTTC.

The J gene is TRBJ2-3, the V gene TRBV2; TRBD1 or TRBD2 may be the D gene (6 bases each). Trimming took 6 bases from V and 3 from J, leaving 16 bases between them. CDR1 and CDR2 from the germline V gene are SNHLY and FYNNEI. CDR3 length: 15 residues. The CDR3 nucleotides read TGTGCCAGCAGATGGGGGCTAGCGAGTACAGATACGCAGTATTTT. Translation: CASRWGLASTDTQYF.

This clone was counted only a few times. This chain connects TRBV10-2 to TRBJ2-7; TRBD1 matches at 9 bases. Germline V gene data show CDR1 as WSHSY and CDR2 as SAAADI. The CDR3 has 15 residues. Germline trimming cut 6 bases from V and 0 bases from J; bases unmatched to any gene: 6. CDR3 region: CASRPGTGISYEQYF. Written as DNA, the CDR3 is TGCGCCAGCAGGCCGGGGACAGGGATCTCCTACGAGCAGTACTTC.

The chain couples TRBV19 to TRBJ1-6; 10 bases agree with TRBD1. This CDR3 comprises 19 residues. Germline V CDR1 and CDR2: LNHDA, SQIVND (reference sequence). V lost 3 bases, J lost 5 bases, and 13 bases stayed unmatched. The CDR3 here is CASSIFSGTGDLNNSPLHF. The CDR3 nucleotides are TGTGCCAGTAGTATTTTTTCCGGGACAGGGGACCTAAATAATTCACCCCTCCACTTT.

V is TRBV10-1 and J is TRBJ1-1; the match to TRBD1 covers 7 bases. Germline CDR1 and CDR2: WNHNN and SYGVQD (reference sequence). CDR3 size: 14 residues. V lost 6 bases, J lost 1 base, and 5 bases stayed unmatched. The DNA for the CDR3 is TGCGCCAGCAGGGCAGGGGGATGGAACACTGAAGCTTTCTTT. It codes for CASRAGGWNTEAFF.

This chain links TRBV6-5 with TRBJ1-5; D gene uncertain. The ends were cut back, 6 bases at V and 0 bases at J, with 9 bases in the middle. Germline CDR1 and CDR2: MNHEY and SVGAGI. CDR3 size: 14 residues. The CDR3 here is CASRGGNSNQPQHF. The CDR3, as DNA: TGTGCCAGCAGGGGCGGGAATAGCAATCAGCCCCAGCATTTT.

The rearrangement links TRBV3-1 (or the pseudogene TRBV3-2) to TRBJ2-7; tentative D call: TRBD1 (5 bases). The CDR3 runs to 15 residues. Germline values: CDR1 LGHDT, CDR2 YNNKEL (reference sequence). V was cut by 4 bases and J by 2 bases, with 15 bases left in between. The CDR3 DNA follows: TGTGCCAGCAGCCCCGGTAGGGGCCTGGCCTACGAGCAGTACTTC. Translated: CASSPGRGLAYEQYF.

The rearrangement links TRBV21-1 to TRBJ2-3; the table names TRBD1, a call not compared with the DNA. TRBV21-1 is termed a pseudogene. The CDR3 length is 16 residues. This CDR3 reads CASSKFRTKSTDTQYF. The CDR3 coding sequence is TGTGCCAGCAGCAAATTTCGAACAAAAAGCACAGATACGCAGTATTTT.

The chain has TRBV19 and TRBJ1-6; unclear D gene. The germline CDR1 and CDR2 sequences are LNHDA and SQIVND (reference sequence). CDR3 size: 15 residues. The ends were cut back, 6 bases at V and 7 bases at J, with 16 bases in the middle. CDR3 DNA: TGTGCCAGTAGCACCCAGCGGATCTCGAATTCACCCCTCCACTTT. Translation: CASSTQRISNSPLHF.